This passage covers 5 T cell receptor beta chains from one sample sequenced in a study of blood T cell repertoires in COVID-19. The assay was immunoSEQ multiplex PCR, and TCRdb's table has in-frame clones only and misses some. The repertoire holds about 250,000 clones, with about nine tenths as singletons. The specimen sequenced was peripheral blood. Every receptor here comes from a woman under 40 with COVID-19, enrolled during active disease.

The gene calls are TRBV5-6 and TRBJ2-3; D remains unclear. CDR1 and CDR2 from the germline V gene are SGHDT and YYEEEE. CDR3 length: 12 amino acids. Trimming took 0 bases from V and 7 from J, leaving 6 bases between them. Here the CDR3 DNA reads TGTGCCAGCAGCTTGGGGCCAAATACGCAGTATTTT. It codes for CASSLGPNTQYF.

This chain links TRBV12-5 with TRBJ2-5; 7 bases align to TRBD2. V shed 9 bases and J 5 bases; nucleotides not matched to a gene: 12. CDR1 and CDR2 (germline): LGHNT, FRNRAP. There are 14 residues in the CDR3. CDR3 sequence: CASRLAGDSETQYF. The CDR3 region has the DNA TGTGCTAGCCGGCTGGCGGGAGATAGCGAGACCCAGTACTTC.

The count of this clone is one. The chain links TRBV11-1 to TRBJ1-2; TRBD1 aligns across 7 bases. V shed 4 bases and J 2 bases; nucleotides not matched to a gene: 1. Germline CDR1 reads SGHAT; CDR2 reads FQDESV (reference sequence). The CDR3 runs to 13 residues. The DNA of the CDR3 is TGTGCCAGCAGCTCGGACAGGAACTATGGCTACACCTTC. Protein product: CASSSDRNYGYTF.

This chain connects TRBV5-6 to TRBJ1-1; TRBD1 matches at 7 bases. Germline trimming cut 4 bases from V and 8 bases from J; bases unmatched to any gene: 5. CDR1 is SGHDT, CDR2 YYEEEE, per germline. The CDR3 totals 12 residues. The CDR3 loop is CASSRPTGEAFF. CDR3 bases: TGTGCCAGCAGCCGACCGACAGGGGAAGCTTTCTTT.

The chain joins TRBV5-5 to TRBJ2-6, with TRBD1 matching over 7 bases. The CDR3 has 17 residues. Germline CDR1 reads SGHKS; CDR2 reads YYEKEE (reference sequence). Germline trimming cut 4 bases from V and 0 bases from J; bases unmatched to any gene: 7. CDR3 sequence (DNA): TGTGCCAGCAGCCTATGGACAGGACGCTCTGGGGCCAACGTCCTGACTTTC. It yields the protein CASSLWTGRSGANVLTF.